These T cell receptor beta chains were read from a single sample in a study of shared clonotypes between healthy human individuals. Some clones are missing from TCRdb's copy, which holds only in-frame ones; the method was immunoSEQ multiplex PCR. The sample records approximately 500,000 clones, about 80% being singletons. The source material was PBMCs. Receptors were obtained from a woman aged 40 to 55 in good health. Some clones in this sample may be carry-over from other donors' samples. CDR3s include the opening cysteine and the closing phenylalanine or tryptophan. The D gene is left open where the match is weak. A clone size is listed for some rows: how often the clone was seen (once, few, many), or a class if it is expanded.

TRBJ2-1 TRBV19 NA NA TGTGCCAGTACCCCCGGGGGCGGGGCTTACAATGAGCAGTTCTTC CASTPGGGAYNEQFF
TRBJ2-4 TRBV6-5 NA NA TGTGCCAGCAGTTACTCCCGGGGGGCGGGCAAAAACATTCAGTACTTC CASSYSRGAGKNIQYF
TRBJ1-3 TRBV6-1 NA NA TGTGCCAGCAGCCCAGAAGGGCACACCATATATTTT CASSPEGHTIYF
TRBJ2-5 TRBV25-1 NA NA TGTGCCTGCGGGACGGCAGGGGATATGGAGACCCAGTACTTC CACGTAGDMETQYF
TRBJ1-5 TRBV2 NA NA TGTGCCAGCAGTGAAGTGGGCAGGGGAACTAATCAGCCCCAGCATTTT CASSEVGRGTNQPQHF
TRBJ2-2 TRBV7-7 TRBD2 NA TGTGCCAGTGGGATAGCGGGAATCACCGGGGAGCTGTTTTTT CASGIAGITGELFF
TRBJ2-5 TRBV28 NA many TGTGCCAGCAGTTTATTGGGGGCGAAGGACCAAGAGACCCAGTACTTC CASSLLGAKDQETQYF
TRBJ2-1 TRBV9 NA NA TGTGCCAGCAGCGTAGGAGTAGGGGACGGCCACAATGAGCAGTTCTTC CASSVGVGDGHNEQFF
TRBJ1-6 TRBV28 NA NA TGTGCCAGCACCCGGACAGCTTCTAATTCACCCCTCCACTTT CASTRTASNSPLHF
TRBJ1-1 TRBV5-1 NA NA TGCGCCAGCAGCTTGGGGGCAGGGGTTCACACTGAAGCTTTCTTT CASSLGAGVHTEAFF
TRBJ2-1 TRBV14 NA NA TGTGCCAGCAGCCAACGTCTTAGCTCCTACAATGAGCAGTTCTTC CASSQRLSSYNEQFF
TRBJ1-2 TRBV28 NA once TGTGCCAGCAGTTTAGGCGGGGGGGAGGGACCCTATGGCTACACCTTC CASSLGGGEGPYGYTF
TRBJ1-3 TRBV28 TRBD1 NA TGTGCCAGCAGTTTATTTAGGGGGCGTTGGGGAAACACCATATATTTT CASSLFRGRWGNTIYF
TRBJ1-1 TRBV7-3 NA NA TGTGCCAGCAGCTCGCAATGGGGAGGGGTAGCTTTCTTT CASSSQWGGVAFF
TRBJ1-2 TRBV19 NA NA TGTGCCAGTAGTATAGATCGACCGTCCCTCCACTATGGCTACACCTTC CASSIDRPSLHYGYTF
TRBJ2-5 TRBV6-5 TRBD2 NA TGTGCCAGCAGCCAAAGCGGGAGGGCCGGCGGGACCCAGTACTTC CASSQSGRAGGTQYF
TRBJ2-1 TRBV7-9 TRBD2 NA TGTGCCAGCAGCTTAGAGGGGGCGACTAGCGGGAGTATTAGGTATGAGCAGTTCTTC CASSLEGATSGSIRYEQFF
TRBJ1-4 TRBV4-1 TRBD1 NA TGCGCCAGCAGCCAAGATCTGGCCGGGACAGGGAATGAAAAACTGTTTTTT CASSQDLAGTGNEKLFF
TRBJ2-2 TRBV19 TRBD2 NA TGTGCCAGTTCTACTAGCGGGAGCACCAGGACCGGGGAGCTGTTTTTT CASSTSGSTRTGELFF
TRBJ2-7 TRBV5-1 TRBD2 NA TGCGCCAGCAGCCCATTCACTAGCGGGAGGGGCTACGAGCAGTACTTC CASSPFTSGRGYEQYF
TRBJ2-1 TRBV2 NA NA TGTGCCAGCAGTGTCCAGGGGGGCTCCTACAATGAGCAGTTCTTC CASSVQGGSYNEQFF
TRBJ1-3 TRBV19 NA NA TGTGCCAGTAGTATTTTTTTCGGAAACACCATATATTTT CASSIFFGNTIYF
TRBJ2-4 TRBV18 NA NA TGTGCCAGCTCACCAGGCCTTAAAAACATTCAGTACTTC CASSPGLKNIQYF
TRBJ2-7 TRBV7-2 TRBD2 once TGTGCCAGCAGCCCACGACTAGCGGGAGCCAACGAGCAGTACTTC CASSPRLAGANEQYF
TRBJ2-1 TRBV7-2 TRBD2 NA TGTGCCAGCAGCTTAGCGAGCGGGAGGGATCGGGAGCAGTTCTTC CASSLASGRDREQFF
TRBJ1-5 TRBV7-2 NA NA TGTGCCAGCAGCTTAGAGGCTTTTAGCAATCAGCCCCAGCATTTT CASSLEAFSNQPQHF